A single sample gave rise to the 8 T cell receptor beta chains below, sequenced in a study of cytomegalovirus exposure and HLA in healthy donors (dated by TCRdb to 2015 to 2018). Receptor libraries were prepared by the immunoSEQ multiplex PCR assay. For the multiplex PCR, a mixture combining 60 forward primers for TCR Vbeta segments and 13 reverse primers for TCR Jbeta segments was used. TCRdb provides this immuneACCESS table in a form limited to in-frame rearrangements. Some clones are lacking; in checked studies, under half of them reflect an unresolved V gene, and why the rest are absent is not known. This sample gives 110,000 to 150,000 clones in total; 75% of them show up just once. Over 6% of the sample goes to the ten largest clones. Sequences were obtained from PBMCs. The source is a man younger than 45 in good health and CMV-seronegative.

DNA of the CDR3: TGTGCCAGCAGTTTGACAGGGAATTATGGCTACACCTTC. Its protein product is CASSLTGNYGYTF. The gene calls are TRBV28 and TRBJ1-2, with TRBD1 identical over 7 bases. CDR1 and CDR2 (germline): MDHEN, SYDVKM. The CDR3 runs to 13 residues. V lost 3 bases, J lost 5 bases, and 3 bases stayed unmatched.

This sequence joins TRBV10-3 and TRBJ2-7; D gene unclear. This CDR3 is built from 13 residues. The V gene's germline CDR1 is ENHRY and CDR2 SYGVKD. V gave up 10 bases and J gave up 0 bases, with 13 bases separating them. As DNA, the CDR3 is TGTGCCACCCGCGAGGCCAGCTCCTACGAGCAGTACTTC. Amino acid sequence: CATREASSYEQYF.

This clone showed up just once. The CDR3 sequence is CASSPSTGEDTQYF. As DNA, the CDR3 is TGTGCCAGCAGCCCCTCGACAGGGGAGGATACGCAGTATTTT. The chain carries TRBV5-4 and TRBJ2-3, with 8 bases that match TRBD1. CDR3 length equals 14 residues. V trimming: 4 bases; J trimming: 6 bases; junction bases outside the gene matches: 7. Germline CDR1 SGHNT, CDR2 YYREEE (reference sequence).

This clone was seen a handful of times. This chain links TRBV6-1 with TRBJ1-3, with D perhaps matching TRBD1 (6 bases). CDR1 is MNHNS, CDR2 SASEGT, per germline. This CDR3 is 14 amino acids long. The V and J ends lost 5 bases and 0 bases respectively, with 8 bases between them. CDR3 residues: CASSTGTSGNTIYF. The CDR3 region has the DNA TGTGCCAGCAGTACAGGGACCTCTGGAAACACCATATATTTT.

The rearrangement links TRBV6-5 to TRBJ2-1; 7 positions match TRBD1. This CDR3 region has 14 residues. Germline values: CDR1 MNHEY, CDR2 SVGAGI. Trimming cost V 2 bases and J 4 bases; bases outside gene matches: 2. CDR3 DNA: TGTGCCAGCAGTTACCAACAGGGGTACAATGAGCAGTTCTTC. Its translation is CASSYQQGYNEQFF.

The CDR3 sequence is CASSLPGQGGSYEQYF. The CDR3 bases are TGTGCCAGCAGTTTACCCGGACAGGGTGGCTCCTACGAGCAGTACTTC. This chain joins TRBV28 and TRBJ2-7; TRBD1 matches 8 bases. Germline-derived CDR1 and CDR2 are MDHEN and SYDVKM. The CDR3 contains 16 residues. Losses at the gene ends were 2 bases for V and 0 bases for J; bases not matched to a gene: 6.

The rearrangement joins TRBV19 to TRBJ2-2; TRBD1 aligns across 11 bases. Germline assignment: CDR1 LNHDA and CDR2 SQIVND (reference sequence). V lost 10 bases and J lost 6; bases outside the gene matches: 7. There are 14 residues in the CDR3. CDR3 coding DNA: TGTGCCACTTCGGAGGGACAGGGGGCCGGGGAGCTGTTTTTT. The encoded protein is CATSEGQGAGELFF.

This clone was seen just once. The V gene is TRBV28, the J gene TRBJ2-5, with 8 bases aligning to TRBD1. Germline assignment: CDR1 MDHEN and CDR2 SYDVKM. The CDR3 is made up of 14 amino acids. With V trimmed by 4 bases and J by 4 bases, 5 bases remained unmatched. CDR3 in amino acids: CASSSTGVGETQYF. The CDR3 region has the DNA TGTGCCAGCAGTTCGACAGGGGTAGGAGAGACCCAGTACTTC.